The 25 T cell receptor beta chains listed next were all sequenced from one sample in a study of neoadjuvant anti-PD-1 for oral cavity cancer. The data were produced by immunoSEQ multiplex PCR, yet TCRdb's version contains in-frame clones alone and is incomplete. The top ten clones hold roughly 8.3% of a sample with over 8,500 clones, around 63% of them seen once. The sequenced sample was tumor tissue, obtained before nivolumab (anti-PD-1) treatment. All receptors come from a person aged 35-80 years with oral cavity squamous cell carcinoma.

The V and J genes are TRBV5-1 and TRBJ2-2; 8 bases map to TRBD2. In germline, CDR1 is SGHRS, CDR2 YFSETQ. The J segment lost 1 base and the V segment lost 3 bases, leaving 5 bases of the junction unmatched. The CDR3 is made up of 16 amino acids. The CDR3 nucleotides read TGCGCCAGCAGCTCGAGTGCGGGAGGGAACACCGGGGAGCTGTTTTTT. Residues: CASSSSAGGNTGELFF.

The chain combines TRBV5-1 with TRBJ1-1; a possible D gene is TRBD1 (5 bases). The V gene lost 3 bases and the J gene lost 1 base, with 16 bases spanning the gap. The CDR3 runs to 16 residues. The germline gives CDR1 SGHRS, CDR2 YFSETQ. The DNA of the CDR3 is TGCGCCAGCAGCTCCCAGGGTTTTACGACGAACACTGAAGCTTTCTTT. This gives the protein CASSSQGFTTNTEAFF.

The V gene is TRBV2, the J gene TRBJ2-4, with TRBD1 identical over 7 bases. Germline CDR1 reads SNHLY; CDR2 reads FYNNEI. J was trimmed by 0 bases and V by 8 bases; bases with no gene match: 10. The CDR3 totals 16 residues. CDR3 sequence reads: CASRWGTELAKNIQYF. CDR3 coding DNA: TGTGCCAGCCGGTGGGGGACAGAACTAGCCAAAAACATTCAGTACTTC. The complete variable domain, with remaining parts taken from reference TRBV2 and TRBJ2-4, reads EPEVTQTPSHQVTQMGQEVILRCVPISNHLYFYWYRQILGQKVEFLVSFYNNEISEKSEIFDDQFSVERPDGSNFTLKIRSTKLEDSAMYFCASRWGTELAKNIQYFGAGTRLSVL.

The chain combines TRBV27 with TRBJ1-5; D unclear. CDR3 length: 13 residues. Per germline, CDR1 MNHEY and CDR2 SMNVEV (reference sequence). V was cut by 2 bases and J by 6 bases, with 8 bases left in between. The CDR3 region is CASSLMGSQPQHF. The DNA for the CDR3 is TGTGCCAGCAGTTTAATGGGGAGTCAGCCCCAGCATTTT.

The V gene is TRBV11-2, the J gene TRBJ2-2; D is unclear. The germline CDR1 and CDR2 sequences are SGHAT and FQNNGV. The CDR3 is 13 amino acids. Deletions cut 1 base from V and 4 bases from J, with 4 bases between. This CDR3 reads CASSLGPTGELFF. For the CDR3, the DNA is TGTGCCAGCAGCTTAGGCCCCACCGGGGAGCTGTTTTTT.

The count of this clone is one. CDR3 region: CSVDPGGALQETQYF. CDR3 sequence (DNA): TGCAGCGTTGACCCTGGGGGGGCCCTACAAGAGACCCAGTACTTC. The gene calls are TRBV29-1 and TRBJ2-5; a possible D gene is TRBD2 (7 bases). Germline-derived CDR1 and CDR2 are SQVTM and ANQGSEA. The ends were cut back, 3 bases at V and 2 bases at J, with 16 bases in the middle. The CDR3 is made up of 15 amino acids.

The rearrangement joins TRBV28 to TRBJ2-5; 10 bases fit TRBD1. The DNA matches TRBJ2-7 better at its end, which makes the J call doubtful. The CDR3 contains 14 residues. Germline lookup yields CDR1 MDHEN and CDR2 SYDVKM. The CDR3 nucleotides are TGTGCCAGCAACCGGGACAGGGGAGCCTACGAGCAGTACTTC. Translating gives CASNRDRGAYEQYF.

The rearrangement joins TRBV15 to TRBJ2-7; no clear D. The CDR3 is made up of 16 amino acids. The germline V gene has CDR1 LNHNV and CDR2 YYDKDF (reference sequence). Trimming cost V 0 bases and J 7 bases, with 19 bases left between them. This chain's CDR3 is CATSRDPKHVFGEQYF. For the CDR3, the DNA is TGTGCCACCAGCAGAGACCCCAAACACGTATTCGGGGAGCAGTACTTC.

The rearrangement joins TRBV9 to TRBJ2-1; 10 positions match TRBD2. V shed 0 bases and J 7 bases; nucleotides not matched to a gene: 4. CDR3 length equals 15 residues. The germline gives CDR1 SGDLS, CDR2 YYNGEE. The CDR3 reads CASSVELAGGNEQFF. For the CDR3, the DNA is TGTGCCAGCAGCGTAGAGTTAGCGGGGGGAAATGAGCAGTTCTTC.

J is TRBJ2-2 and V is TRBV19; D is uncertain. Germline CDR1 and CDR2: LNHDA and SQIVND (reference sequence). This CDR3 has 14 amino acids. The ends were cut back, 5 bases at V and 0 bases at J, with 7 bases in the middle. CDR3 nucleotide sequence: TGTGCCAGTAGTGTCAGGCCGAACACCGGGGAGCTGTTTTTT. Amino acid sequence: CASSVRPNTGELFF.

A few counts support this clone. The V gene is TRBV5-6, the J gene TRBJ1-2; 8 bases map to TRBD1. CDR1 and CDR2 from the germline V gene are SGHDT and YYEEEE. The CDR3 runs 14 residues. V lost 4 bases to trimming and J lost 4 bases; unmatched junction nucleotides: 6. The CDR3 coding sequence is TGTGCCAGCAGCACCGGGACAGGAGGCTATGGCTACACCTTC. It specifies CASSTGTGGYGYTF.

The V gene is TRBV15, the J gene TRBJ1-5, with a tentative D call TRBD1 (6 bases). Trimming took 2 bases from V and 6 from J, leaving 14 bases between them. The CDR3 runs to 15 residues. Germline lookup yields CDR1 LNHNV and CDR2 YYDKDF (reference sequence). The CDR3 sequence: CATSRPRGRGQPQHF. CDR3 bases: TGTGCCACCAGCAGACCCAGGGGACGAGGTCAGCCCCAGCATTTT.

This chain connects TRBV19 to TRBJ1-1, with 10 positions matching TRBD1. V lost 3 bases and J lost 5; bases outside the gene matches: 9. Germline V lookup: CDR1 LNHDA, CDR2 SQIVND (reference sequence). The CDR3 sequence is 16 residues long. CDR3 protein: CASSILFGTGDTEAFF. Here the CDR3 DNA reads TGTGCCAGTAGTATTTTATTCGGGACAGGGGATACTGAAGCTTTCTTT.

Written as DNA, the CDR3 is TGCGCCAGCAGCCAAGATCCCACTAGCGGGAGTTTGGGGACCCAGTACTTC. Encoded protein: CASSQDPTSGSLGTQYF. The V call is TRBV4-1, the J call TRBJ2-5, with TRBD2 identical over 11 bases. The germline gives CDR1 MGHRA, CDR2 YSYEKL. The CDR3 has 17 residues. V was pared by 0 bases and J by 7 bases, with 10 bases of the junction left unmatched.

This chain links TRBV5-1 with TRBJ2-7; 8 bases agree with TRBD1. Germline V gene sequence: CDR1 SGHRS, CDR2 YFSETQ. The CDR3 has 15 residues. With V trimmed by 0 bases and J by 6 bases, 8 bases remained unmatched. The CDR3 spells CASSLEGQGGFEQYF. CDR3 coding DNA: TGCGCCAGCAGCTTGGAAGGACAGGGAGGTTTCGAGCAGTACTTC.

The chain links TRBV14 to TRBJ2-3; D possibly corresponds to TRBD1 (7 bases). Germline lookup yields CDR1 SGHDN and CDR2 FVKESK. The CDR3 sequence is 16 residues long. V dropped 4 bases and J dropped 1 base, with 15 bases sitting between them. The DNA of the CDR3 is TGTGCCAGCAGCCCAGGGGGGAGCACTCGCACAGATACGCAGTATTTT. This codes for CASSPGGSTRTDTQYF. The complete variable domain, with remaining parts taken from reference TRBV14 and TRBJ2-3, reads EAGVTQFPSHSVIEKGQTVTLRCDPISGHDNLYWYRRVMGKEIKFLLHFVKESKQDESGMPNNRFLAERTGGTYSTLKVQPAELEDSGVYFCASSPGGSTRTDTQYFGPGTRLTVL.

The chain has TRBV5-8 and TRBJ1-2, with 9 positions matching TRBD1. CDR1 SGHTS and CDR2 YDEGEE come from the germline V gene. This CDR3 has 15 amino acids. V lost 2 bases to trimming and J lost 5 bases; unmatched junction nucleotides: 7. The CDR3 reads CASSFPGQGEYGYTF. The CDR3 DNA reads TGTGCCAGCAGCTTCCCGGGACAGGGAGAATATGGCTACACCTTC.

The chain recombines TRBV5-1 with TRBJ1-2; D not certain. From germline, CDR1 is SGHRS and CDR2 YFSETQ. The CDR3 length is 15 residues. Trimming removed 0 bases from V and 3 bases from J, with 12 bases in between. CDR3 region: CASSLADGDYYGYTF. CDR3 sequence (DNA): TGCGCCAGCAGCTTGGCCGACGGAGATTACTATGGCTACACCTTC.

This clone was observed a single time. The genes are TRBV30 and TRBJ1-4; 8 bases are shared with TRBD1. Per germline, CDR1 GTSNPN and CDR2 SVGIG (reference sequence). This CDR3 comprises 13 residues. Trimming cost V 2 bases and J 7 bases; bases outside gene matches: 3. The CDR3: CAWSPGGPEKLFF. The DNA of the CDR3 is TGTGCCTGGAGTCCAGGGGGCCCTGAAAAACTGTTTTTT.

This rearrangement joins TRBV5-5 to TRBJ1-2; D remains unclear. There are 13 residues in the CDR3. The germline V and J ends were trimmed by 0 bases and 7 bases, with 10 bases remaining between them. Per germline, CDR1 SGHKS and CDR2 YYEKEE (reference sequence). This chain's CDR3 is CASSLGGEIGYTF. The CDR3 region has the DNA TGTGCCAGCAGCTTGGGGGGTGAAATTGGCTACACCTTC.

This clone appeared a few times. The rearrangement links TRBV5-6 to TRBJ1-1; 8 bases match TRBD1. The CDR3 extends over 15 amino acids. Germline CDR1 and CDR2: SGHDT and YYEEEE. Germline trimming cut 1 base from V and 3 bases from J; bases unmatched to any gene: 5. The CDR3 region has the DNA TGTGCCAGCAGCTTGTTGCCGACAGGGGACACTGAAGCTTTCTTT. Amino acids: CASSLLPTGDTEAFF.

This clone was found once. The V gene is TRBV21-1, the J gene TRBJ1-2. TRBV21-1 is recorded as a pseudogene. This CDR3 is 16 amino acids long. The CDR3 region has the DNA TGTGCCAGCAGCAAAGACAACACGGATCGGGGGCTTGCCTACACCTTC. Translated: CASSKDNTDRGLAYTF.

This clone was seen a few times. This chain uses TRBV6-4 with TRBJ2-7; D not certain. V was cut by 8 bases and J by 2 bases, with 1 base left in between. CDR3 length: 9 residues. Germline-derived CDR1 and CDR2 are MRHNA and SNTAGT. The CDR3 loop reads CASPYEQYF. CDR3 nucleotide sequence: TGTGCCAGCCCCTACGAGCAGTACTTC.

The rearrangement links TRBV6-5 to TRBJ2-6; D is uncertain. CDR1 is MNHEY, CDR2 SVGAGI, per germline. V dropped 2 bases and J dropped 1 base, with 9 bases sitting between them. The CDR3 consists of 16 residues. The chain's CDR3 is CASSYLGLSGANVLTF. The CDR3 nucleotides read TGTGCCAGCAGTTACCTGGGGTTATCTGGGGCCAACGTCCTGACTTTC.

This clone appeared a few times. V and J are TRBV25-1 and TRBJ1-2, with 8 bases that match TRBD1. The CDR3 consists of 15 residues. V dropped 1 base and J dropped 5; count of bases not matched to a gene: 6. Germline V gene sequence: CDR1 MGHDK, CDR2 SYGVNS. CDR3 residues: CASSESNRGKYGYTF. CDR3 DNA: TGTGCCAGCAGTGAATCTAACAGGGGGAAGTATGGCTACACCTTC.